This is a list of T cell receptor beta chains from one sample in a study of T cells in localized non-small cell lung cancer. Profiled with immunoSEQ multiplex PCR; TCRdb holds only in-frame clones, not every one. This table has about 2,000 clones, about 23% appearing once. Sample: normal lung tissue next to the tumor, taken before any cancer treatment. These receptors originate from a female donor over 55 with stage II lung adenocarcinoma. The CDR3 runs from the conserved cysteine through the conserved F or W. A D gene is named only where the DNA matches it firmly. Size is omitted from some rows. Given values are once, few, many or a class for expanded clones.

>-|TRBV12-5|TRBJ2-7|-
CASGLSGGYEQYF
TGTGCTAGTGGTTTGTCTGGGGGTTACGAGCAGTACTTC
>-|TRBV19|TRBJ1-1|-
CASSIERGLGEAFF
TGTGCCAGTAGTATAGAGCGAGGGTTGGGTGAAGCTTTCTTT
>-|TRBV19|TRBJ2-2|-
CATTRVSTNTGELFF
TGTGCCACCACGCGCGTCAGTACGAACACCGGGGAGCTGTTTTTT
>-|TRBV18|TRBJ1-1|-
CASSPTPTAEAFF
TGTGCCAGCTCGCCGACACCGACGGCTGAAGCTTTCTTT
>TRBD1|TRBV6-8|TRBJ1-2|few
CAVTGAGSGYGYTF
TGTGCCGTGACAGGGGCAGGTTCAGGCTATGGCTACACCTTC
>-|TRBV6-8|TRBJ2-3|medium-sized
CASASGTGESDTQYF
TGTGCCAGCGCATCCGGGACTGGCGAGTCAGATACGCAGTATTTT
>TRBD1|TRBV25-1|TRBJ2-5|few
CASSELGQGKVQETQYF
TGTGCCAGCAGTGAACTCGGACAGGGAAAGGTCCAAGAGACCCAGTACTTC
>-|TRBV18|TRBJ2-2|few
CASSPLQGGNTGELFF
TGTGCCAGCTCACCGTTGCAGGGAGGGAACACCGGGGAGCTGTTTTTT
>-|TRBV11-3|TRBJ2-2|-
CASSYLAGISGELFF
TGTGCCAGCAGCTACTTGGCGGGGATCTCCGGGGAGCTGTTTTTT
>-|TRBV7-4|TRBJ1-1|few
CASSQATGTEAFF
TGTGCCAGCAGCCAAGCCACGGGGACTGAAGCTTTCTTT
>-|TRBV30|TRBJ1-5|medium-sized
CAWSVRTEGLQPQHF
TGTGCCTGGAGTGTACGAACAGAGGGCTTGCAGCCCCAGCATTTT
>TRBD2|TRBV28|TRBJ2-7|few
CASSLTGGPSYEQYF
TGTGCCAGCAGTTTAACGGGAGGGCCGTCCTACGAGCAGTACTTC
>TRBD2|TRBV14|TRBJ2-3|-
CATGLAGTDTQYF
TGTGCCACCGGACTAGCCGGCACAGATACGCAGTATTTT
>-|TRBV18|TRBJ1-1|-
CASSPLPSTGMNTEAFF
TGTGCCAGCTCACCACTACCCTCGACAGGCATGAACACTGAAGCTTTCTTT
>TRBD1|TRBV5-1|TRBJ2-6|-
CASSTGQGASGANVLTF
TGCGCCAGCAGCACGGGACAGGGAGCCTCTGGGGCCAACGTCCTGACTTTC
>-|TRBV11-3|TRBJ2-7|few
CASSSSGFSYEQYF
TGTGCCAGCAGCTCGTCGGGGTTCTCCTACGAGCAGTACTTC
>-|TRBV19|TRBJ1-1|few
CASTATNTEAFF
TGTGCCAGTACGGCTACCAACACTGAAGCTTTCTTT
>-|TRBV7-6|TRBJ2-7|few
CASSSTSDRHEQYF
TGTGCCAGCAGCTCCACCTCTGACAGGCACGAGCAGTACTTC
>-|TRBV30|TRBJ1-5|-
CACTYGGRSNQPQHF
TGTGCCTGTACCTACGGGGGGCGAAGCAATCAGCCCCAGCATTTT
>TRBD2|TRBV5-1|TRBJ2-3|-
CASSRAGAGTDTQYF
TGCGCCAGCAGCCGAGCGGGGGCCGGCACAGATACGCAGTATTTT
>-|TRBV6-8|TRBJ2-7|few
CATSDGAIALYEQYF
TGTGCCACCTCCGATGGCGCAATAGCACTCTACGAGCAGTACTTC
>-|TRBV11-3|TRBJ1-1|few
CASSPRGGGTEAFF
TGTGCCAGCAGCCCCAGGGGTGGTGGCACTGAAGCTTTCTTT
>TRBD2|TRBV11-3|TRBJ2-5|few
CASSLGRGCQETQYF
TGTGCCAGCAGCTTAGGGCGGGGGTGCCAAGAGACCCAGTACTTC